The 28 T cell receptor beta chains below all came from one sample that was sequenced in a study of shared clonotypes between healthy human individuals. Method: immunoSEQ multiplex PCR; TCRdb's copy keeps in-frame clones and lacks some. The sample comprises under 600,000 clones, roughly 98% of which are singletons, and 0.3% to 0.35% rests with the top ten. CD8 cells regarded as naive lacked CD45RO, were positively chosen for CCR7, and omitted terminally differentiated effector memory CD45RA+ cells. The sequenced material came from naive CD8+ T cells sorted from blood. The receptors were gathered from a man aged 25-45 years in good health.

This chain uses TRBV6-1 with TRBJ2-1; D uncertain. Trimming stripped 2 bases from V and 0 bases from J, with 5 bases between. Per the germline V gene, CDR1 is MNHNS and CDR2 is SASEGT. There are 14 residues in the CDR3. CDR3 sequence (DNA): TGTGCCAGCAGTGAACTAAGCTCCTACAATGAGCAGTTCTTC. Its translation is CASSELSSYNEQFF.

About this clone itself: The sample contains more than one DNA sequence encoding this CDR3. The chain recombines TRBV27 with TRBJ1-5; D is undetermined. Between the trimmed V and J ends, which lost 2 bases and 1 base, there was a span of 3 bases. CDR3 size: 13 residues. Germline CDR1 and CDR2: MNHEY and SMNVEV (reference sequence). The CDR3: CASSLMSNQPQHF. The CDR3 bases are TGTGCCAGCAGTTTAATGAGCAATCAGCCCCAGCATTTT.

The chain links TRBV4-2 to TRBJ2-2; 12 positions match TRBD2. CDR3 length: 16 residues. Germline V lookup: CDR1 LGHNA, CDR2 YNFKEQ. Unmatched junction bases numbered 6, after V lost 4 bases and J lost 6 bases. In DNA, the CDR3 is TGTGCCAGCAGCCCGTGGACTAGCGGGATTGCCGGGGAGCTGTTTTTT. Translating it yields CASSPWTSGIAGELFF.

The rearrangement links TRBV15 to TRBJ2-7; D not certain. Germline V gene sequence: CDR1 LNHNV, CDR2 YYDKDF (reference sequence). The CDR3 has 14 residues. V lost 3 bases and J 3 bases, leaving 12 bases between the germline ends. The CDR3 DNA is TGTGCCACCAGCAGTGGTGAAGGGTTCTACGAGCAGTACTTC. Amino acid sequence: CATSSGEGFYEQYF.

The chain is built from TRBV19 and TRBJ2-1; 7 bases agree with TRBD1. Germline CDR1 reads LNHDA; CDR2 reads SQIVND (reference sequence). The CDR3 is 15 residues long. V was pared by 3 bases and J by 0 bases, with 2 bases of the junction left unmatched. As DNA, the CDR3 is TGTGCCAGTAGTATTGACAGGGACTCCTACAATGAGCAGTTCTTC. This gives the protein CASSIDRDSYNEQFF.

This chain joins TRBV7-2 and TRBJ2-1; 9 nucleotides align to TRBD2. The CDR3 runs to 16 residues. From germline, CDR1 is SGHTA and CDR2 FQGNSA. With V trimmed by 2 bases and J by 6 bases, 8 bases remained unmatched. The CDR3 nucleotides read TGTGCCAGCAGCTTAATTAGCGGGAGCGGACCCAATGAGCAGTTCTTC. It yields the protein CASSLISGSGPNEQFF.

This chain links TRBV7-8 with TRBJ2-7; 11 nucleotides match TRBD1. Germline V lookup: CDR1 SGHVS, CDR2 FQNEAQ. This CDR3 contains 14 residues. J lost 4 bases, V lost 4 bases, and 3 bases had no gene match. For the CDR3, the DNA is TGTGCCAGCAGCTCCGGGACAGGGGGGTACGAGCAGTACTTC. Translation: CASSSGTGGYEQYF.

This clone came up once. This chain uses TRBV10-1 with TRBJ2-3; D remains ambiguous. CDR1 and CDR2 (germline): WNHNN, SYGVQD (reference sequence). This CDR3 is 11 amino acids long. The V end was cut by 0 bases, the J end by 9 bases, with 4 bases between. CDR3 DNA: TGCGCCAGCAGTGAGTCGACAACGCAGTATTTT. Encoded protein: CASSESTTQYF.

CDR3 nucleotide sequence: TGTGCCAGCAGTTTTATGAATGAGCAGTTCTTC. Encoded protein: CASSFMNEQFF. V usage is TRBV28 and J usage is TRBJ2-1; D is unclear. CDR1 is MDHEN and CDR2 is SYDVKM in the germline V gene. The CDR3 covers 11 residues. V was clipped by 3 bases and J by 7 bases, with 4 bases between them.

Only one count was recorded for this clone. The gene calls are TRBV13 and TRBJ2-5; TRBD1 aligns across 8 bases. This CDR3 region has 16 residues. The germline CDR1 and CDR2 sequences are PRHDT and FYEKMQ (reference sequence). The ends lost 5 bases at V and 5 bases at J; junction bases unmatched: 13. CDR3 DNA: TGTGCCAGCAGCCCAGGGGGCTCAGGGGTGGGCGAGACCCAGTACTTC. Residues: CASSPGGSGVGETQYF.

The CDR3 region is CASSLDEPIKRRNTQYF. DNA for the CDR3: TGTGCCAGCAGCTTAGATGAACCGATCAAGAGGAGGAATACGCAGTATTTT. The rearrangement uses TRBV7-2 and TRBJ2-3; tentative D call: TRBD2 (5 bases). V was clipped by 1 base and J by 7 bases, with 21 bases between them. CDR3 length: 17 amino acids. Germline CDR1 reads SGHTA; CDR2 reads FQGNSA.

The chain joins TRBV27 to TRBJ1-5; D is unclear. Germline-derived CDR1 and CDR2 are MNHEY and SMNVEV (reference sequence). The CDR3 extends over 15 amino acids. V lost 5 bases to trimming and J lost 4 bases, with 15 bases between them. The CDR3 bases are TGTGCCAGCAGTGACGACCGAAGGTTGAATCAGCCCCAGCATTTT. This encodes CASSDDRRLNQPQHF.

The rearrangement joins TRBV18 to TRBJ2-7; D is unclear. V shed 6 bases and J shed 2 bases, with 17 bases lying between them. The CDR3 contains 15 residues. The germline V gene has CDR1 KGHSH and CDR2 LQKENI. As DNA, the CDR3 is TGTGCCAGCTCTCACAACCCAATTCAAACCTACGAGCAGTACTTC. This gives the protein CASSHNPIQTYEQYF.

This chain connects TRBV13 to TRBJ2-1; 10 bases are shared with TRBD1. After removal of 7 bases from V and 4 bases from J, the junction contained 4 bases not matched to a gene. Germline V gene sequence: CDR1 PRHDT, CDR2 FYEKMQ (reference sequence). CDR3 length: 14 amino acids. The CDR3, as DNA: TGTGCCAGCACCTGGGACAGGGGATACAATGAGCAGTTCTTC. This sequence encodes CASTWDRGYNEQFF. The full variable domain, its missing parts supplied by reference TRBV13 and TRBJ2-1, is AAGVIQSPRHLIKEKRETATLKCYPIPRHDTVYWYQQGPGQDPQFLISFYEKMQSDKGSIPDRFSAQQFSDYHSELNMSSLELGDSALYFCASTWDRGYNEQFFGPGTRLTVL.

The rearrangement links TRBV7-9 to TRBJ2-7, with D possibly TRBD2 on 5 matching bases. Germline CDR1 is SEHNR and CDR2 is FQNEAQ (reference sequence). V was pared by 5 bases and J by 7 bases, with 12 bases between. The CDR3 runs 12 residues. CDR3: CASSATGWEQYF. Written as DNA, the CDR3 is TGTGCCAGCAGCGCGACGGGGTGGGAGCAGTACTTC.

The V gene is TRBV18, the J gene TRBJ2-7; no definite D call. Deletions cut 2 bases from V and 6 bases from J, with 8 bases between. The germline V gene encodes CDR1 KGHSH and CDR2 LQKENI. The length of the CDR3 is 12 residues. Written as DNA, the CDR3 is TGTGCCAGCTCACCAACGGACGGCGAGCAGTACTTC. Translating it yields CASSPTDGEQYF.

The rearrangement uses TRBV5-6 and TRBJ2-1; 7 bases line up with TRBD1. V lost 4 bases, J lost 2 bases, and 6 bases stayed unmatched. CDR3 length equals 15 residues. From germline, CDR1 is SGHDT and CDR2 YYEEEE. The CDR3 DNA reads TGTGCCAGCAGCCTTGGACAGGCCCCCTACAATGAGCAGTTCTTC. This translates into CASSLGQAPYNEQFF.

This chain's CDR3 is CASSFDKGVPSYEQYF. The CDR3 region has the DNA TGCGCCAGCAGCTTCGATAAGGGGGTTCCTTCCTACGAGCAGTACTTC. The rearrangement links TRBV5-1 to TRBJ2-7; D is perhaps TRBD1 (6 bases). The CDR3 has 16 residues. Germline CDR1 reads SGHRS; CDR2 reads YFSETQ. Trimming took 2 bases from V and 1 from J, leaving 16 bases between them. Full variable domain (outside the CDR3, taken from reference TRBV5-1 and TRBJ2-7): KAGVTQTPRYLIKTRGQQVTLSCSPISGHRSVSWYQQTPGQGLQFLFEYFSETQRNKGNFPGRFSGRQFSNSRSEMNVSTLELGDSALYLCASSFDKGVPSYEQYFGPGTRLTVT.

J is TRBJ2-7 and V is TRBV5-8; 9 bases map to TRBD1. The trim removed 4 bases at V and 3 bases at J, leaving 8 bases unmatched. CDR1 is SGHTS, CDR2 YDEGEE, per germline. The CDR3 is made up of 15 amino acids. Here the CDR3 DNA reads TGTGCCAGCAGCCTGCAGGGGACAGGGTACTACGAGCAGTACTTC. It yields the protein CASSLQGTGYYEQYF.

CDR3 region: CASSPPGELFF. As DNA, the CDR3 is TGTGCCAGCAGCCCCCCCGGGGAGCTGTTTTTT. The gene calls are TRBV11-2 and TRBJ2-2; D uncertain. With 5 bases removed from V and 6 bases from J, the gap between germline ends came to 4 bases. Germline lookup yields CDR1 SGHAT and CDR2 FQNNGV. This CDR3 spans 11 amino acids.

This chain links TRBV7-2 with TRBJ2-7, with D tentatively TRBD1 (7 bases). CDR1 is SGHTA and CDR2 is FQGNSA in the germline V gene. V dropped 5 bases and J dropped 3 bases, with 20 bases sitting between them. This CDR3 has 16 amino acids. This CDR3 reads CASSPLGGGTHYEQYF. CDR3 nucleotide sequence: TGTGCCAGCAGCCCATTAGGGGGCGGGACTCACTACGAGCAGTACTTC.

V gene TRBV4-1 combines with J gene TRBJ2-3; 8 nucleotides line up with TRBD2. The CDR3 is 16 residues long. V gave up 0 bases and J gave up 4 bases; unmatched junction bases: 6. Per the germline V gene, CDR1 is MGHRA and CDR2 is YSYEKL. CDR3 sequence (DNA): TGCGCCAGCAGCCAAGATCACGGGAGGGGGTCAGATACGCAGTATTTT. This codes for CASSQDHGRGSDTQYF.

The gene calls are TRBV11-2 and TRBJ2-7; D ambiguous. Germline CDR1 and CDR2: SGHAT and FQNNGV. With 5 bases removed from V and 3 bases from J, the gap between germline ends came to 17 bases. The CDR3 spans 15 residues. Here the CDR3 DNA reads TGTGCCAGCAGCCAAACTTCCCCTGGGGACTACGAGCAGTACTTC. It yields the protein CASSQTSPGDYEQYF.

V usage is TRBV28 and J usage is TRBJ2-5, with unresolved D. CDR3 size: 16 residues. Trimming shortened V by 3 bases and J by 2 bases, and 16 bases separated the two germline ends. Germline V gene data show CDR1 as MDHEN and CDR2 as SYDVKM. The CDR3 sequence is CASSLPVSNLQETQYF. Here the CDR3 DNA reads TGTGCCAGCAGTTTGCCCGTCTCTAACCTTCAAGAGACCCAGTACTTC.

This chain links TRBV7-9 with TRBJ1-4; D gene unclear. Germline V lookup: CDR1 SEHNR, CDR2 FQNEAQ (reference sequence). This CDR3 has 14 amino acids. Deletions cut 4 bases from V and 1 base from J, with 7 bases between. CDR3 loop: CASSSALTNEKLFF. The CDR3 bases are TGTGCCAGCAGCTCAGCTCTAACTAATGAAAAACTGTTTTTT.

This CDR3 is CATTGPDRGPNTGELFF. CDR3 nucleotide sequence: TGTGCCACCACTGGGCCCGACAGGGGGCCGAACACCGGGGAGCTGTTTTTT. The chain carries TRBV15 and TRBJ2-2; 10 positions agree with TRBD1. V lost 7 bases and J lost 0; bases outside the gene matches: 8. CDR3 size: 17 residues. The germline V gene encodes CDR1 LNHNV and CDR2 YYDKDF (reference sequence).

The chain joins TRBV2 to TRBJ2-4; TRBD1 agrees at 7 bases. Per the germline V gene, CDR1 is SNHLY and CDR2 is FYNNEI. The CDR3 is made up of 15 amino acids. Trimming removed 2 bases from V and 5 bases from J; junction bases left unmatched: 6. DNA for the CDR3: TGTGCCAGCAGTGAAAAGACCACAGGGGAAAACATTCAGTACTTC. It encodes CASSEKTTGENIQYF.

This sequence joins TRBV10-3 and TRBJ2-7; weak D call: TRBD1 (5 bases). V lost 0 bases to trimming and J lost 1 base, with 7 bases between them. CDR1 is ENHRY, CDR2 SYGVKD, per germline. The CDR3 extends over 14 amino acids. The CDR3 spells CAISESQGSYEQYF. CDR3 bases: TGTGCCATCAGTGAGTCCCAGGGATCCTACGAGCAGTACTTC.